This T cell receptor (beta chain) was sequenced for a study of blood T cell repertoires in COVID-19. Overall study context: Acute-phase and convalescent COVID-19 samples originated in the United States, Italy and Spain. T cells, B-cell-depleted T cells, or PBMCs provided the cDNA or gDNA that served as material.

Per the study methods: Amplifying reference gene primers gave estimates of nucleated cell counts. Clones were sequenced by immunoSEQ multiplex PCR, and TCRdb holds only the in-frame ones, with some missing. That table gives V, J and clone size, and the DNA gave D and trimming. The table includes a few hundred thousand clones, about 90% detected once. The CDR3 covers 17 residues. Sequencing was carried out using peripheral blood. The rearrangement uses TRBV21-1 and TRBJ2-7; the table's D gene call, TRBD1, was not cross checked with the DNA. TRBV21-1 is an annotated pseudogene. The TCR sequence derives from a man in his forties with acute or convalescent COVID-19. CDR3 DNA sequence: TGTGCCAGCAGCAAAGGTCCAGGGGGCGCAGGAACGGGCGAGCAGTACTTC. It codes for CASSKGPGGAGTGEQYF.